This TCR beta chain was recovered during a study of regulatory T cells in long-lasting Graves disease (dated by TCRdb to the early 2020s). About the investigation overall: Patients with newly diagnosed Graves' disease had been on antithyroid drugs for under 3 months. This study used TCR sequencing and RNA sequencing of peripheral blood to compare persistent Graves' disease patients against newly diagnosed Graves' disease patients. TCR sequencing covered some 13 persistent and roughly 20 newly diagnosed Graves' disease patients, some 33 samples in total. The study was registered as a clinical trial and conducted in China. The investigation overall reported the following: Sequencing and analysis were limited to the TCR beta chain. Preferential use of TRBV28, TRBJ1-2 and TRBJ2-5 was observed in persistent disease, whereas TRBV20-1 and TRBJ2-1 were favored in newly diagnosed disease. Compared with newly diagnosed patients, persistent Graves' disease patients had lower TCR Shannon entropy and fewer highly expanded clones, which suggests clonal expansion. The authors acknowledged the small sample size as a limitation that may reduce accuracy. The study examined only peripheral blood because the primary lesion, thyroid tissue, could not be accessed. More public clonotypes were shared among persistent patients (roughly 3,000) than among newly diagnosed patients (roughly 960).

The table lists this clonotype with many counts. It has no known antigen specificity. No per-base quality is available; no much larger clone lies one base away. The library was obtained by multiplex PCR. For sequencing, an Illumina HiSeq 4000 was employed. iRepertoire HTBI primers and Arm-PCR amplification of CDR3 regions were used to construct TCR beta libraries. Before sequencing, the PCR products went through gel purification. On the study's bioinformatics: Gene usage analysis of CDR3 amino acid clonotypes used the 62 TRBV and some 13 TRBJ segments found across samples. COPE and FqMerger were used to merge the filtered high-quality paired reads into contigs. BLAST was used to align contigs to IMGT TRBV, TRBD and TRBJ reference genes, with CDR3 defined following IMGT. Any clonotype with a frequency above 0.1% was classified as a highly expanded clone. Repertoire diversity was measured by Shannon entropy, and V-J evenness by the Gini coefficient. A clonotype was considered public if more than one individual shared it. TCRdb's own reprocessing of the public reads used fastp at Q25 and MiXCR and kept productive beta chains. Duplicate CDR3 protein sequences are folded into a single record with the most common DNA and genes. TCRdb assigned the V and J calls; the authors' analysis was not used. This sample holds some 500,000 distinct CDR3 sequences; 15% to 20% were observed only once. The ten largest clones add up to around 25% of the sample.

CDR3 length: 12 amino acids, cysteine to phenylalanine. Only the CDR3 part of the read is kept: 36 bases, read in frame from the first base. Relative to germline, V is 7 bases shorter and J is 1 base shorter, with 10 bases between their ends. The germline V gene encodes CDR1 SQVTM and CDR2 ANQGSEA. Sample time point, as interpreted from the label and publication: newly diagnosed GD, antithyroid drugs for less than 3 months. For both TCR sequencing and RNA sequencing, RNA was extracted from PBMCs in TRIzol. The diagnosis of Graves' disease followed American Thyroid Association guidelines. The patients came from an endocrinology department in Xi'an, China. From each patient, around 9.3 milliliters of peripheral blood was collected into an EDTA anticoagulant tube. Ficoll Paque Plus density gradient separation was used to isolate PBMCs, and no further T cell sorting was performed. An Agilent 2100 Bioanalyzer and agarose gel were used to check RNA quality, while a NanoDrop 2000 measured RNA concentration.

In addition, the sample was reused for a study of T cells in Graves' hyperthyroidism and ophthalmopathy. The second source states: Graves' hyperthyroidism was defined as stable when no progression to ophthalmopathy occurred over 18 months of follow-up. Hyperthyroidism patients were newly diagnosed, with disease duration under 2 months, and aged 18 to 65 years. The study excluded patients with uncontrolled infections, other autoimmune diseases, pregnancy or lactation. Diagnoses relied on clinical symptoms, serum thyroxine and TRAb, thyroid ultrasound and orbital computed tomography. The TCR CDR3 was subjected to a first round of RT-PCR using the HTBI primer set and the Qiagen OneStep RT-PCR kit. Most expanded thyroid clonotypes (frequency above 0.001) were also detected in blood, a finding suggesting that blood repertoires may reflect thyroid immune responses. In cross-validation, a model built on a 13 V-J signature told ophthalmopathy apart from stable hyperthyroidism with less than 90% sensitivity and 81% to 82% specificity, and in testing the same model reached 80%/75%. In validation, the model predicted progression to ophthalmopathy a median of about 6.5 months before onset, with roughly 70% sensitivity and almost 75% specificity. A discovery cohort of 95 to 100 patients, 43 with Graves' ophthalmopathy and approximately 57 with stable Graves' hyperthyroidism, was used to find distinguishing TCR V-J signatures. An independent validation cohort of under 20 hyperthyroidism patients and approximately 15 patients who later progressed to ophthalmopathy tested prospective prediction of ophthalmopathy. For training and testing, the 100 or so patients in the discovery cohort were randomly divided in a 7:3 ratio. The study also compared thyroid tissue and blood T-cell repertoires from about six Graves' hyperthyroidism patients. Once sampling was done, hyperthyroidism patients were given methimazole at a starting dose of 30 mg daily, whereas ophthalmopathy patients were given high-dose intravenous methylprednisolone. A second multiplex PCR round built the libraries, followed by size selection and purification. Paired-end sequencing of the libraries was performed with 100 bp reads on an Illumina HiSeq2000. Raw data were processed with SOAPnuke, discarding reads with adapters, uncalled bases, mean Phred below 15, or no exact constant-primer or identifier match. COPE v1.2.5 was used to merge the high-quality paired reads, and each unique nucleotide sequence was defined as a clonotype. Clonotypes were aligned to IMGT TRBV, TRBD and TRBJ reference segments using MiTCR v1.1. Only V-J combinations with frequency above 0.0001, covering roughly 99% of repertoires, were analysed. The TCS score was defined as the ratio of F50 (clonal expansion) to E x V (chaos), calculated using BLOSUM62-based TCRdist between CDR3 peptides within each V-J. Welch's t-statistics and random forest reduced 514 V-J features to about 12, which were used in a naive Bayes classifier (R e1071). Sample size was not statistically predetermined, and blinding of investigators to group allocation was not performed. The paper describes TCR Vbeta CDR3 sequencing of more than 120 peripheral blood samples, made up of 43 ophthalmopathy patients, roughly 72 hyperthyroidism patients and about 17 progressor patients.

The receptor was isolated from a woman aged 35-65 years with Graves disease. Donor details come from another sample of the same person, matched by shared clones. The chain joins TRBV29-1 to TRBJ1-1; D gene: possibly TRBD1, on 6 matching bases. The sequences come from peripheral blood mononuclear cells (PBMCs), collected at new diagnosis, from a patient treated with antithyroid drugs. The CDR3 corresponds to CSAGTQNTEAFF. The DNA sequence is given as TGCAGCGCCGGGACACAGAACACTGAAGCTTTCTTT.